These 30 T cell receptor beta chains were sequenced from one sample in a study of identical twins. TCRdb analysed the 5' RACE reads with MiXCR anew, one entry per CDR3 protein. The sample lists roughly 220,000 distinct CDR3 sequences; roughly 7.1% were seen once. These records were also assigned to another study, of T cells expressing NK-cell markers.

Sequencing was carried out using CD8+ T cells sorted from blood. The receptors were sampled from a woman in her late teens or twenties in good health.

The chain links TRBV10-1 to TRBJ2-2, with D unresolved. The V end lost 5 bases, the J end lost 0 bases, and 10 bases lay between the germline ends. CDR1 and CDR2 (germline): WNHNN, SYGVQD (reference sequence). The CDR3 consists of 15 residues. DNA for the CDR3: TGCGCCAGCAGTCGTGACATGTCGAACACCGGGGAGCTGTTTTTT. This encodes CASSRDMSNTGELFF.

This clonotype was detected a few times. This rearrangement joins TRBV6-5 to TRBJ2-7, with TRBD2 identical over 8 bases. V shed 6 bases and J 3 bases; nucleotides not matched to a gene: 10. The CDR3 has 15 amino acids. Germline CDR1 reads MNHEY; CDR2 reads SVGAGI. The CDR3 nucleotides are TGTGCCAGCAGCTTAACGACTAGCGAACGCTACGAGCAGTACTTC. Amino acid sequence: CASSLTTSERYEQYF.

CDR3 nucleotides: TGCGCCAGCACCCCCGCCAAGGGTTATAATTCACCCCTCCACTTT. Its protein is CASTPAKGYNSPLHF. The chain combines TRBV4-1 with TRBJ1-6; unclear D gene. V was trimmed by 7 bases and J by 4 bases, leaving 14 bases between them. CDR1 is MGHRA and CDR2 is YSYEKL in the germline V gene. This CDR3 contains 15 residues.

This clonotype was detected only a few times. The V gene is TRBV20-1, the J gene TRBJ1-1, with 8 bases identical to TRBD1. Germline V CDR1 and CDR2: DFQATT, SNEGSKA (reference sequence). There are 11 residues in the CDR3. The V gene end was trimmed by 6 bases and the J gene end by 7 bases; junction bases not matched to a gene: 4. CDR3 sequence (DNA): TGCAGTGCCCCAGGGGGCAGTGAAGCTTTCTTT. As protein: CSAPGGSEAFF.

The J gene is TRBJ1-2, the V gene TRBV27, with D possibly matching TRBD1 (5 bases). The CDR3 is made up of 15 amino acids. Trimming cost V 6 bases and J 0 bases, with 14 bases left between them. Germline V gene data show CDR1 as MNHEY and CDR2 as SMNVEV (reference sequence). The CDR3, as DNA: TGTGCCAGCAGACGCACAGGTCCAACTAACTATGGCTACACCTTC. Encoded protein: CASRRTGPTNYGYTF.

DNA of the CDR3: TGTGCCAGCGCCGGGAATACGGTGTACAATGAGCAGTTCTTC. This sequence encodes CASAGNTVYNEQFF. The J gene is TRBJ2-1, the V gene TRBV9; tentatively, D is TRBD2 (5 bases). In germline, CDR1 is SGDLS, CDR2 YYNGEE. The CDR3 loop spans 14 amino acids. With 7 bases removed from V and 4 bases from J, the gap between germline ends came to 15 bases.

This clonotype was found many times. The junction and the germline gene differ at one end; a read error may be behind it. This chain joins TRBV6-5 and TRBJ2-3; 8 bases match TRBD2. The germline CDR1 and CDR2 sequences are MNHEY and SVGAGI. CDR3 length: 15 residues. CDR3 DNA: TGTGCCAGCAGTTGGAAAAGGACTAGCAAAGATACGCAGTATTTT. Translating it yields CASSWKRTSKDTQYF.

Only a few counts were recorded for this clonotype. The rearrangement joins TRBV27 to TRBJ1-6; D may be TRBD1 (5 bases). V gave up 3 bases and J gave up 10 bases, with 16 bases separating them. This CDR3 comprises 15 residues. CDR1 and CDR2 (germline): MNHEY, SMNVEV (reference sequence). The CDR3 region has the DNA TGTGCCAGCAGTTTGGTCAGGGTAGTAAGCTCACCCCTCCACTTT. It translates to CASSLVRVVSSPLHF.

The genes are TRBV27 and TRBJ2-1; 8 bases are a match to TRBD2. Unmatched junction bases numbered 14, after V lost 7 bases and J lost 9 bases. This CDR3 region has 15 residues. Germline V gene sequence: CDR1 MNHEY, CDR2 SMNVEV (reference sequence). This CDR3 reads CASTPGTSGYGEQFF. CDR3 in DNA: TGTGCCAGCACCCCCGGGACTAGTGGGTACGGTGAGCAGTTCTTC.

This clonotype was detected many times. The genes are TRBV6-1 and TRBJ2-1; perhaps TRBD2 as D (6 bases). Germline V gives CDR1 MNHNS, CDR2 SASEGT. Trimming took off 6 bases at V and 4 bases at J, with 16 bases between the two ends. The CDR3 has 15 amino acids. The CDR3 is CASSPRVEGYNEQFF. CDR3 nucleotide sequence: TGTGCCAGCAGCCCCAGGGTGGAGGGATACAATGAGCAGTTCTTC.

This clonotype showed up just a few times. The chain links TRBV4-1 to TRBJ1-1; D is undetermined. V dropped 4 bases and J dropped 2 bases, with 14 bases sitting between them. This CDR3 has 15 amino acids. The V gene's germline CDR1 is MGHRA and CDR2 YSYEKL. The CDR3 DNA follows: TGCGCCAGCAGCCTCGGGGAGGGATTCAACACTGAAGCTTTCTTT. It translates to CASSLGEGFNTEAFF.

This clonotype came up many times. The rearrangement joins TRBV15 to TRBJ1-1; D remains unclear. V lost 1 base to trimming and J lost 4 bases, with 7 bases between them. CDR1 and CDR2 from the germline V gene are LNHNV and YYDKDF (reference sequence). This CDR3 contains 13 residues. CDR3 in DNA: TGTGCCACCAGCAGAGCGGCGGGCACTGAAGCTTTCTTT. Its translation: CATSRAAGTEAFF.

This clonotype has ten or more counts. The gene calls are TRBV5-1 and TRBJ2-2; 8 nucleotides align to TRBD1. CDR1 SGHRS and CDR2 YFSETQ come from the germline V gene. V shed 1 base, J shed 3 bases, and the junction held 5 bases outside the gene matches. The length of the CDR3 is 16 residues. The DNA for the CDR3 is TGCGCCAGCAGCTTGTTAGAGGGACAGGACACCGGGGAGCTGTTTTTT. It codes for CASSLLEGQDTGELFF.

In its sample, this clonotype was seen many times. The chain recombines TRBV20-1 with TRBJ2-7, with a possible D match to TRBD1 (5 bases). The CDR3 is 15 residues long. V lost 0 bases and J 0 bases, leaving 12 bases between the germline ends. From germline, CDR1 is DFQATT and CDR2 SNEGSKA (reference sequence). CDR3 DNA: TGCAGTGCTAGAGATGATGACAGACTCTCCTACGAGCAGTACTTC. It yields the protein CSARDDDRLSYEQYF.

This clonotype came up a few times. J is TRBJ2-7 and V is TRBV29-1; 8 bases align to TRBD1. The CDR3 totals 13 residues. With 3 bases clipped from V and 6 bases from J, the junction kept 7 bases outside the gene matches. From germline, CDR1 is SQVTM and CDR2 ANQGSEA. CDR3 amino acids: CSVESGGQGEQYF. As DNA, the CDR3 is TGCAGCGTTGAGTCAGGGGGCCAGGGCGAGCAGTACTTC.

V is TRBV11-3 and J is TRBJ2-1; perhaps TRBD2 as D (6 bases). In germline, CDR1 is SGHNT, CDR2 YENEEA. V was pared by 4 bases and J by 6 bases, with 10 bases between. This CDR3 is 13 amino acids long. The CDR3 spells CASSSPRGNEQFF. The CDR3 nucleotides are TGTGCCAGCAGCTCCCCGCGGGGCAATGAGCAGTTCTTC.

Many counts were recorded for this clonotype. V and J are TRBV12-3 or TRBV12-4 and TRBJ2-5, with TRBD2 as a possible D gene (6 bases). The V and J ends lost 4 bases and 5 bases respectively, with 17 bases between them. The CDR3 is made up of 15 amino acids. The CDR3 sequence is CASSSVAEERETQYF. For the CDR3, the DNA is TGTGCCAGCAGTTCGGTAGCGGAGGAGCGGGAGACCCAGTACTTC.

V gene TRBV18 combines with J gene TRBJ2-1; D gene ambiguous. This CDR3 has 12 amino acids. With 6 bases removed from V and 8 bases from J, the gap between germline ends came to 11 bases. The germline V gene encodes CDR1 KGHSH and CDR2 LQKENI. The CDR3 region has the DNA TGTGCCAGCTCCCATAGCTCCGATGAGCAGTTCTTC. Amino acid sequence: CASSHSSDEQFF.

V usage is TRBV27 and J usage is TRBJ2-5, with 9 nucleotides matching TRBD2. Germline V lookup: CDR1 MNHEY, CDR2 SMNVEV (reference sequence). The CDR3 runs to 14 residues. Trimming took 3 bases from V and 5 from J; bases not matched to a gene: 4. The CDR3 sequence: CASSLTGTSETQYF. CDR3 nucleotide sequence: TGTGCCAGCAGTTTGACAGGGACTAGCGAGACCCAGTACTTC.

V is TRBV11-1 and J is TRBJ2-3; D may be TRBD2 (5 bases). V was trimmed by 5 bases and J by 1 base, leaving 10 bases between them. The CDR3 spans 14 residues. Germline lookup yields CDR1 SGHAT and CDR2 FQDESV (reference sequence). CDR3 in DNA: TGTGCCAGCAGCCGCGAGGGAGGCACAGATACGCAGTATTTT. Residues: CASSREGGTDTQYF.

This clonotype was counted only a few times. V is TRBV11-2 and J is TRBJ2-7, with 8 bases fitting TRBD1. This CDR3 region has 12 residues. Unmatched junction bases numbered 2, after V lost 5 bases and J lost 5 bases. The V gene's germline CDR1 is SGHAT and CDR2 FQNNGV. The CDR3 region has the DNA TGTGCCAGCAGCGACAGGGGCAACGAGCAGTACTTC. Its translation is CASSDRGNEQYF.

The CDR3 region has the DNA TGTGCCAGCAGTCCTCTCGCGGGAGGGGGGAATGAGCAGTTCTTC. It encodes CASSPLAGGGNEQFF. The rearrangement links TRBV27 to TRBJ2-1, with 9 bases that match TRBD2. CDR1 and CDR2 (germline): MNHEY, SMNVEV (reference sequence). V dropped 5 bases and J dropped 7; count of bases not matched to a gene: 9. This CDR3 is built from 15 residues.

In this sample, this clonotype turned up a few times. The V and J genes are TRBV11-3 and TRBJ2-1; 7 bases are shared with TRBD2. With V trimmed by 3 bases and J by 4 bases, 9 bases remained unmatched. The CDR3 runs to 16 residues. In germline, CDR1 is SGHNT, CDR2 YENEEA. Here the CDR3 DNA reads TGTGCCAGCAGCTTGAGCGGGACCCGGCCTTACAATGAGCAGTTCTTC. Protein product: CASSLSGTRPYNEQFF. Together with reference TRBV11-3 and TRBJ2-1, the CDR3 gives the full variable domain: EAGVVQSPRYKIIEKKQPVAFWCNPISGHNTLYWYLQNLGQGPELLIRYENEEAVDDSQLPKDRFSAERLKGVDSTLKIQPAELGDSAVYLCASSLSGTRPYNEQFFGPGTRLTVL.

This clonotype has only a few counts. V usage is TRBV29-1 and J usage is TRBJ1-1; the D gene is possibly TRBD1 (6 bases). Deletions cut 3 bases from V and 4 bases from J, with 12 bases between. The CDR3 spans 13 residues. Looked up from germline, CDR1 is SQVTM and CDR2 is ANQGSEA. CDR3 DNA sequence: TGCAGCGTTGATTCGCGGGGGGCCACTGAAGCTTTCTTT. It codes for CSVDSRGATEAFF.

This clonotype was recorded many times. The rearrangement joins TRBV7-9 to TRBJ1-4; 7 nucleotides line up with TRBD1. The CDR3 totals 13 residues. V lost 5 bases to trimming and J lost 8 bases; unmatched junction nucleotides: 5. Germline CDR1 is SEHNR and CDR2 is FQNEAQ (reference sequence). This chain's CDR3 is CASSARGVEKLFF. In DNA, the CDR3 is TGTGCCAGCAGCGCCAGGGGGGTGGAAAAACTGTTTTTT.

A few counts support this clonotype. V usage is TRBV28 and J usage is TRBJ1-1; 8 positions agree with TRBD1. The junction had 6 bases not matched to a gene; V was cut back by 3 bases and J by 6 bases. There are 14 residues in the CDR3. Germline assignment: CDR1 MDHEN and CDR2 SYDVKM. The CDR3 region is CASSFRTGSSEAFF. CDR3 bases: TGTGCCAGCAGTTTCAGGACAGGGAGTTCTGAAGCTTTCTTT.

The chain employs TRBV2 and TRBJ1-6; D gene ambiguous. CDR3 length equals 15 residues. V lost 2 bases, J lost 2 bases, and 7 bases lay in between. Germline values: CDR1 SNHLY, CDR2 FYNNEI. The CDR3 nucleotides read TGTGCCAGCAGTGAAAAGGTTGCCTATAATTCACCCCTCCACTTT. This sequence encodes CASSEKVAYNSPLHF.

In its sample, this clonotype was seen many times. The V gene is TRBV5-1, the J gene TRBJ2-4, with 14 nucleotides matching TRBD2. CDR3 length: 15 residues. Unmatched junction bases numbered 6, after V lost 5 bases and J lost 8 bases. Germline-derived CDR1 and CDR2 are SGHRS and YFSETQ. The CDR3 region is CASRQGLAGVDIQYF. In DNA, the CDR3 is TGCGCCAGCAGACAGGGACTAGCGGGAGTGGACATTCAGTACTTC.

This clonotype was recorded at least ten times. The CDR3 reads CSVDAGANTGELFF. CDR3 bases: TGCAGCGTTGATGCGGGGGCGAACACCGGGGAGCTGTTTTTT. This sequence joins TRBV29-1 and TRBJ2-2, with 7 bases matching TRBD2. Germline V gene lookup returns CDR1 SQVTM and CDR2 ANQGSEA. V lost 3 bases to trimming and J lost 0 bases; unmatched junction nucleotides: 1. The length of the CDR3 is 14 residues.

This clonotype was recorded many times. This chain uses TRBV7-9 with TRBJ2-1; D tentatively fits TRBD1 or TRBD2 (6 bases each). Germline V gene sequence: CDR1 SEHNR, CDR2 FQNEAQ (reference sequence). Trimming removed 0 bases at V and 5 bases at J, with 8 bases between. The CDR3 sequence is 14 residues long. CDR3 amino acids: CASSLAEGDNEQFF. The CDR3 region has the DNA TGTGCCAGCAGCTTAGCGGAGGGGGACAATGAGCAGTTCTTC.